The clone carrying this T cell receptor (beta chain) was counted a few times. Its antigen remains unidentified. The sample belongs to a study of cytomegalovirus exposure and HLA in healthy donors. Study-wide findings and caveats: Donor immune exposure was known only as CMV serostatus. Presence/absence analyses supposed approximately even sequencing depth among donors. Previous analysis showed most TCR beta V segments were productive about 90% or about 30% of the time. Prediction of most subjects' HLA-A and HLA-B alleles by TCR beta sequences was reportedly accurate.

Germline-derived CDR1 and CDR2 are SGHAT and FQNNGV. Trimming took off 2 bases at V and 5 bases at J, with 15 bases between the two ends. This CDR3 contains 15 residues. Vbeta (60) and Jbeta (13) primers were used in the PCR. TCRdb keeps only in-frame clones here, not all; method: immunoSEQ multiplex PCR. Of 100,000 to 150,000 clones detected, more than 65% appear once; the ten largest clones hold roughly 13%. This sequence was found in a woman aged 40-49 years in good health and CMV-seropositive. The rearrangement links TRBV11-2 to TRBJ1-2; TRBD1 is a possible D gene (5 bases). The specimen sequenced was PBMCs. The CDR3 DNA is TGTGCCAGCAGCTTATCTGGCCAGGGTGGGTATGGCTACACCTTC. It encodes CASSLSGQGGYGYTF.